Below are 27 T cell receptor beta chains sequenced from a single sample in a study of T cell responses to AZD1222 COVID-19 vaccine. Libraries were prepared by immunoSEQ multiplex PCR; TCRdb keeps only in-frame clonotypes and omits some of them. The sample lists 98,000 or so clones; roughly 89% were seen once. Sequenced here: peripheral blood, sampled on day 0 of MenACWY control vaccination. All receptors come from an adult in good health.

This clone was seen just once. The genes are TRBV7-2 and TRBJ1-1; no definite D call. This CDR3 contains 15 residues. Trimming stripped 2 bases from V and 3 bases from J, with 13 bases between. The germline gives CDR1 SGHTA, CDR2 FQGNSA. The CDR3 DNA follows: TGTGCCAGCAGCTTAATGGAGGGTCTGGACACTGAAGCTTTCTTT. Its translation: CASSLMEGLDTEAFF.

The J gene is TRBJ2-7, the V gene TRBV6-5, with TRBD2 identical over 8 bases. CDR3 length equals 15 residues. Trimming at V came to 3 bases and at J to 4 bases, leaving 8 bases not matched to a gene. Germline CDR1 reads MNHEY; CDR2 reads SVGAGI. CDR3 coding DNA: TGTGCCAGCAGTTATCTTCTCGGGGGGGGATACGAGCAGTACTTC. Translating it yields CASSYLLGGGYEQYF.

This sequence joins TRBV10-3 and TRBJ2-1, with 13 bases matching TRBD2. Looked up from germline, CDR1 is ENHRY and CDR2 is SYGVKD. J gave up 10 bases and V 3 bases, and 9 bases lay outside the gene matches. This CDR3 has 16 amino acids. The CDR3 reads CAISDPGTSGAREQFF. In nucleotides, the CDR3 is TGTGCCATCAGTGACCCCGGGACTAGCGGGGCAAGGGAGCAGTTCTTC.

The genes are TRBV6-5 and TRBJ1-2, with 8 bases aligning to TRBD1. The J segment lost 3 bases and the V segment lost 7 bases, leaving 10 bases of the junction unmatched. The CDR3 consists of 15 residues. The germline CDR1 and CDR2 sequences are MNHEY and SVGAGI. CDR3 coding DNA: TGTGCCAGCACTTTCTTCACAGGGGGTCACTATGGCTACACCTTC. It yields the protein CASTFFTGGHYGYTF.

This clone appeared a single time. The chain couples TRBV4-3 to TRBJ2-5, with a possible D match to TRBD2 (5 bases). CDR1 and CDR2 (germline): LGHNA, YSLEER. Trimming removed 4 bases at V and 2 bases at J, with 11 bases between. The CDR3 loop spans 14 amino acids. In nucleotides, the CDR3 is TGCGCCAGCAGCCCTAGCCATGGGCAAGAGACCCAGTACTTC. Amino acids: CASSPSHGQETQYF.

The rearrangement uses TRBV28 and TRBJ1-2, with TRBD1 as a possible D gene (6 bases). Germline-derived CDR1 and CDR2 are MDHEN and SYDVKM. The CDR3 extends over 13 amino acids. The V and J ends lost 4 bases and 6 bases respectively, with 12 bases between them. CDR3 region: CASSWGGRNGYTF. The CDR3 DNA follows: TGTGCCAGCAGTTGGGGGGGGCGAAATGGCTACACCTTC.

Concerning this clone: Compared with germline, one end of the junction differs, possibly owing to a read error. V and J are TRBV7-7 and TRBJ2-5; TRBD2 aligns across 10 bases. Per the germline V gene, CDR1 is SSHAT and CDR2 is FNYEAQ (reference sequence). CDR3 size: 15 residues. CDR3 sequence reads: CASSFTSGEQETQYF. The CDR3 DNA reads TGTGCTAGCAGCTTCACTAGCGGGGAACAAGAGACCCAGTACTTC.

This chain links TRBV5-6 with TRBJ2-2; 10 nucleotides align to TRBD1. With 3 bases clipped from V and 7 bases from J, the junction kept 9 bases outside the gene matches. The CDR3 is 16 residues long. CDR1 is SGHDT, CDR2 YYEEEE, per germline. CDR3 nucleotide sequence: TGTGCCAGCAGCTCTAGGACAGGGGGATATGGCGGGGAGCTGTTTTTT. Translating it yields CASSSRTGGYGGELFF.

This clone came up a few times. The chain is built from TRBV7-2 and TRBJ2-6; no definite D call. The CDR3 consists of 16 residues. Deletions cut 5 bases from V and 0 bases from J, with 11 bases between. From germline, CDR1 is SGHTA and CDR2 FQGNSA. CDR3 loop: CASSPLTPSGANVLTF. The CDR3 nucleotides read TGTGCCAGCAGCCCATTGACCCCCTCTGGGGCCAACGTCCTGACTTTC.

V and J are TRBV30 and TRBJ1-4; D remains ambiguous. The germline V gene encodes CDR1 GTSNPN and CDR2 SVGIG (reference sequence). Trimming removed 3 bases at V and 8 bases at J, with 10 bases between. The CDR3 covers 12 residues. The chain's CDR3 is CAWSINREKLFF. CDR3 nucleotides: TGTGCCTGGAGCATAAACAGAGAAAAACTGTTTTTT.

This chain's CDR3 is CASSWGGGDEQFF. The CDR3 DNA sequence: TGTGCCAGCAGTTGGGGCGGGGGAGATGAGCAGTTCTTC. The chain combines TRBV7-3 with TRBJ2-1, with 7 bases fitting TRBD2. Unmatched junction bases numbered 7, after V lost 6 bases and J lost 8 bases. Germline V CDR1 and CDR2: SGHTA, FQGTGA. The CDR3 is made up of 13 amino acids. Variable domain in full (rest from reference TRBV7-3 and TRBJ2-1): GAGVSQTPSNKVTEKGKYVELRCDPISGHTALYWYRQSLGQGPEFLIYFQGTGAADDSGLPNDRFFAVRPEGSVSTLKIQRTERGDSAVYLCASSWGGGDEQFFGPGTRLTVL.

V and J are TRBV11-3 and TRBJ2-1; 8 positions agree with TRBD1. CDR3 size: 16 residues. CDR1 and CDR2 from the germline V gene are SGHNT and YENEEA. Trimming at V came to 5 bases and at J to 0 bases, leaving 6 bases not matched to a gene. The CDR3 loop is CASSVRTGSSYNEQFF. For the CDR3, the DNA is TGTGCCAGCAGCGTACGGACAGGGAGCTCCTACAATGAGCAGTTCTTC.

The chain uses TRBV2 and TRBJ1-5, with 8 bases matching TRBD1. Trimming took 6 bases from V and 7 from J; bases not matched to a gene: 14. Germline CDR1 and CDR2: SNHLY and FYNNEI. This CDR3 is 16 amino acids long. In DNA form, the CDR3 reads TGTGCCAGCAGCGAGCAACCCACAGGGACAGGACAGCCCCAGCATTTT. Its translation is CASSEQPTGTGQPQHF.

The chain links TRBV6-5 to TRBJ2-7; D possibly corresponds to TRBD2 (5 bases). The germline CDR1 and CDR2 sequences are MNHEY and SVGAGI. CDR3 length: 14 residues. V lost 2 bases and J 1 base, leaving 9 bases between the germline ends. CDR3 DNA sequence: TGTGCCAGCAGTTACGACTACTCTTCCTACGAGCAGTACTTC. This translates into CASSYDYSSYEQYF.

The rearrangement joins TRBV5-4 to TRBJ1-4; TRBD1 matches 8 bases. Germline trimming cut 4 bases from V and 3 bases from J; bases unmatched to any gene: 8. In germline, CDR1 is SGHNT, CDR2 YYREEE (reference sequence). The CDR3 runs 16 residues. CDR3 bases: TGTGCCAGCAGCCCCGCGGCGACAGGGGCTAATGAAAAACTGTTTTTT. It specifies CASSPAATGANEKLFF. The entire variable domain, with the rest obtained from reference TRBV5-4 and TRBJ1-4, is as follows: ETGVTQSPTHLIKTRGQQVTLRCSSQSGHNTVSWYQQALGQGPQFIFQYYREEENGRGNFPPRFSGLQFPNYSSELNVNALELDDSALYLCASSPAATGANEKLFFGSGTQLSVL.

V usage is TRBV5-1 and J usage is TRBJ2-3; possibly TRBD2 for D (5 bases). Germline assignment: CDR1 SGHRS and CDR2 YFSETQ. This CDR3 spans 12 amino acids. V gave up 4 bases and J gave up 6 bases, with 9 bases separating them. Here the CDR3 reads CASSPRGDTQYF. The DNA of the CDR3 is TGCGCCAGCAGCCCCAGAGGGGATACGCAGTATTTT.

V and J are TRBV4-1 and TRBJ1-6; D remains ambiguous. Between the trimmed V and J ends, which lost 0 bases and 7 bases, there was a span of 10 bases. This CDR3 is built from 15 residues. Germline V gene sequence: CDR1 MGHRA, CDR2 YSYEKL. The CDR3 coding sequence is TGCGCCAGCAGCCAAGAGAGGGTGGGGAATTCACCCCTCCACTTT. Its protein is CASSQERVGNSPLHF.

The CDR3 here is CASSYGDRGGPDTQYF. For the CDR3, the DNA is TGTGCCAGCAGTTACGGGGACAGGGGCGGGCCAGATACGCAGTATTTT. The chain recombines TRBV6-5 with TRBJ2-3, with 10 bases aligning to TRBD1. The CDR3 has 16 amino acids. Germline lookup yields CDR1 MNHEY and CDR2 SVGAGI. V lost 2 bases to trimming and J lost 4 bases; unmatched junction nucleotides: 6.

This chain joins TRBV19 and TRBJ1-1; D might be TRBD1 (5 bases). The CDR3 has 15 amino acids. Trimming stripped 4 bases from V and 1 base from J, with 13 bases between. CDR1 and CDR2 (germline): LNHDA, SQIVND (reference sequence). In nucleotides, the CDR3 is TGTGCCAGTAGTAGGGTCGGGACGGGGAACACTGAAGCTTTCTTT. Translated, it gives CASSRVGTGNTEAFF.

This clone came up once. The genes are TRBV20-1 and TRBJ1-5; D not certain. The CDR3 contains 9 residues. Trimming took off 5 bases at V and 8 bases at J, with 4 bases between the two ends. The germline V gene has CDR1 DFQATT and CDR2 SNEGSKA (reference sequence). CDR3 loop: CSAGEPQHF. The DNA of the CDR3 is TGCAGTGCTGGGGAGCCCCAGCATTTT.

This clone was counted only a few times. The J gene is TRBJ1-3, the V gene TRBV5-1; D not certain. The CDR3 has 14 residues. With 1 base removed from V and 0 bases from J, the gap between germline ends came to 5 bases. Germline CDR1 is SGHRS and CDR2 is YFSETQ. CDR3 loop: CASSLHSSGNTIYF. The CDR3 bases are TGCGCCAGCAGCTTGCACAGCTCTGGAAACACCATATATTTT.

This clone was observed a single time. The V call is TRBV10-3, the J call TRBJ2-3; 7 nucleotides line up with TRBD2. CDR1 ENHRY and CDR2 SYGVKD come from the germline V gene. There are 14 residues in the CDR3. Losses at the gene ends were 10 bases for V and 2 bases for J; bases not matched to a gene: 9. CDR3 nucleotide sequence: TGTGCCACTTCCGGCGGGGGACTCACAGATACGCAGTATTTT. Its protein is CATSGGGLTDTQYF.

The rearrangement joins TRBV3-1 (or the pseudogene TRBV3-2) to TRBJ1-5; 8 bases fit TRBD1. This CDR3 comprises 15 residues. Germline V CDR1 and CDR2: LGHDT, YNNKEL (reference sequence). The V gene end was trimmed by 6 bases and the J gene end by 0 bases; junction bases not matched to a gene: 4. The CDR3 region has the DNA TGTGCCAGCAGTCTCGGACAGGGTAGCAATCAGCCCCAGCATTTT. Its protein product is CASSLGQGSNQPQHF.

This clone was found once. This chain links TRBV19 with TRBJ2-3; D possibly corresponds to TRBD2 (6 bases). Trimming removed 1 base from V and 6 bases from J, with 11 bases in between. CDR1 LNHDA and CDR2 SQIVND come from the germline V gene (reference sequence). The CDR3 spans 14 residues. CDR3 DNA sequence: TGTGCCAGTAGTATAGGCGGCCGGGGGGATACGCAGTATTTT. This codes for CASSIGGRGDTQYF.

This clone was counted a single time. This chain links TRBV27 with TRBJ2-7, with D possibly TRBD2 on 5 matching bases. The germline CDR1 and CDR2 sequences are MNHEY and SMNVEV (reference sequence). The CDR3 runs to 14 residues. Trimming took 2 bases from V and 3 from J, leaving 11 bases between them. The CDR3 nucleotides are TGTGCCAGCAGTTTAGAGGGTAGTGTCTACGAGCAGTACTTC. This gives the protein CASSLEGSVYEQYF.

CDR3 nucleotides: TGTGCCAGCAGTGAATCCACAGGGACTAGCAATCAGCCCCAGCATTTT. Translation gives CASSESTGTSNQPQHF. The chain recombines TRBV25-1 with TRBJ1-5; D perhaps matches TRBD1 (6 bases). CDR3 length: 16 amino acids. The germline V and J ends were trimmed by 1 base and 0 bases, with 10 bases remaining between them. Germline V gene sequence: CDR1 MGHDK, CDR2 SYGVNS.

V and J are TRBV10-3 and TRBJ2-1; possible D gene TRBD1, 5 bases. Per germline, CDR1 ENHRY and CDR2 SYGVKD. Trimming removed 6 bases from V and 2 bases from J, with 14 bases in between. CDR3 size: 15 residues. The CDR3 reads CAIRVDEGAYNEQFF. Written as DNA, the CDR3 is TGTGCCATCAGGGTCGATGAAGGGGCCTACAATGAGCAGTTCTTC.